The clone carrying this TCR beta chain was seen at least ten times. These data originate in a study of breast tumors, draining lymph nodes, adjacent tissues. V was trimmed by 7 bases and J by 3 bases, leaving 15 bases between them. This CDR3 comprises 14 residues. The lymph nodes were axillary draining lymph nodes from breast cancer patients. TCRdb re-called the multiplex PCR reads through MiXCR, storing one row per CDR3 protein. The table has fewer than 200,000 distinct CDR3 sequences, around a third seen once. Sequenced input: axillary lymph node tissue. The receptor's source is a female donor with breast cancer. Some clones in this sample may be carry-over from other donors' samples. The chain is built from TRBV12-3 or TRBV12-4 and TRBJ2-5; possibly TRBD1 for D (6 bases). CDR3 sequence reads: CASKRGRGEETQYF. CDR3 in DNA: TGTGCCAGCAAACGGGGCAGGGGAGAAGAGACCCAGTACTTC.